The 27 T cell receptor beta chains below come from one sample, sequenced in a study of T cell responses to AZD1222 COVID-19 vaccine. The method was immunoSEQ multiplex PCR; TCRdb's version includes in-frame clones alone and lacks a portion of them. This table holds 180,000 or so clones, 85% to 90% found once. Sequenced here: peripheral blood, sampled 28 days after the second AZD1222 dose. The receptor source for this set is an adult who received the AZD1222 COVID-19 vaccine.

This sequence joins TRBV5-1 and TRBJ1-1, with unresolved D. There are 13 residues in the CDR3. Germline V gene lookup returns CDR1 SGHRS and CDR2 YFSETQ. Between the trimmed V and J ends, which lost 5 bases and 5 bases, there was a span of 13 bases. The CDR3 DNA reads as TGCGCCAGCAGATCGGACGTAGGGACTGAAGCTTTCTTT. Translating gives CASRSDVGTEAFF. Full variable domain (remainder filled in from reference TRBV5-1 and TRBJ1-1): KAGVTQTPRYLIKTRGQQVTLSCSPISGHRSVSWYQQTPGQGLQFLFEYFSETQRNKGNFPGRFSGRQFSNSRSEMNVSTLELGDSALYLCASRSDVGTEAFFGQGTRLTVV.

The chain uses TRBV6-5 and TRBJ2-7, with D possibly matching TRBD1 (7 bases). The CDR3 extends over 13 amino acids. The germline V gene encodes CDR1 MNHEY and CDR2 SVGAGI. Trimming removed 8 bases at V and 8 bases at J, with 19 bases between. The CDR3 loop is CASLGGTGRKQYF. The CDR3 DNA follows: TGTGCCAGCTTAGGGGGCACAGGGAGGAAGCAGTACTTC.

The V gene is TRBV5-6, the J gene TRBJ2-2; D gene uncertain. The CDR3 is made up of 15 amino acids. Germline V gene data show CDR1 as SGHDT and CDR2 as YYEEEE. Trimming left V 0 bases short and J 1 base short, with 7 bases between. CDR3 DNA sequence: TGTGCCAGCAGCTTGGGGGCTTTGAACACCGGGGAGCTGTTTTTT. Translating it yields CASSLGALNTGELFF.

The V gene is TRBV9, the J gene TRBJ2-5; 7 bases match TRBD2. From germline, CDR1 is SGDLS and CDR2 YYNGEE. Losses at the gene ends were 4 bases for V and 2 bases for J; bases not matched to a gene: 2. This CDR3 spans 13 amino acids. CDR3 amino acids: CASSTGLQETQYF. Here the CDR3 DNA reads TGTGCCAGCAGCACGGGACTACAAGAGACCCAGTACTTC.

This clone was observed a handful of times. The chain recombines TRBV25-1 with TRBJ2-2; 9 bases map to TRBD1. This CDR3 contains 14 residues. Germline V gives CDR1 MGHDK, CDR2 SYGVNS. Trimming removed 6 bases from V and 6 bases from J; junction bases left unmatched: 5. The DNA for the CDR3 is TGTGCCAGCAGACAGGGGGCTAAGGCCGGGGAGCTGTTTTTT. Encoded protein: CASRQGAKAGELFF.

The chain recombines TRBV28 with TRBJ1-2; D is unresolved. The V gene's germline CDR1 is MDHEN and CDR2 SYDVKM. This CDR3 is 13 amino acids long. Trimming removed 10 bases from V and 5 bases from J, with 17 bases in between. The CDR3 region is CANSGGSRYGYTF. CDR3 sequence (DNA): TGTGCCAACTCGGGAGGGTCCCGGTATGGCTACACCTTC.

This sequence joins TRBV6-5 and TRBJ1-5, with 8 bases identical to TRBD1. J gave up 5 bases and V 7 bases, and 4 bases lay outside the gene matches. Germline values: CDR1 MNHEY, CDR2 SVGAGI. The CDR3 sequence is 13 residues long. CDR3 region: CASNRGRDQPQHF. As DNA, the CDR3 is TGTGCCAGCAACAGGGGGAGAGATCAGCCCCAGCATTTT.

CDR3 coding DNA: TGCGCCAGCAGCTCCGGACTAGCGGGAACTAGCACAGATACGCAGTATTTT. This sequence encodes CASSSGLAGTSTDTQYF. V and J are TRBV5-1 and TRBJ2-3; TRBD2 matches at 12 bases. Germline CDR1 is SGHRS and CDR2 is YFSETQ. V gave up 3 bases and J gave up 0 bases; unmatched junction bases: 5. This CDR3 contains 17 residues.

The chain recombines TRBV30 with TRBJ1-5; tentatively, D is TRBD1 (5 bases). The CDR3 contains 14 residues. Trimming shortened V by 5 bases and J by 2 bases, and 13 bases separated the two germline ends. Germline CDR1 reads GTSNPN; CDR2 reads SVGIG (reference sequence). In DNA, the CDR3 is TGTGCCTGGGGGGGGGTACAGCGCAATCAGCCCCAGCATTTT. Translated, it gives CAWGGVQRNQPQHF.

The chain is built from TRBV18 and TRBJ1-5; 9 bases line up with TRBD1. The V gene end was trimmed by 3 bases and the J gene end by 4 bases; junction bases not matched to a gene: 7. CDR3 length equals 16 residues. The germline V gene has CDR1 KGHSH and CDR2 LQKENI. CDR3 protein: CASSPRSGQGNQPQHF. The CDR3 DNA reads as TGTGCCAGCTCACCTCGGTCCGGACAGGGGAATCAGCCCCAGCATTTT. The full variable domain, in which reference TRBV18 and TRBJ1-5 provide the parts outside the CDR3, is NAGVMQNPRHLVRRRGQEARLRCSPMKGHSHVYWYRQLPEEGLKFMVYLQKENIIDESGMPKERFSAEFPKEGPSILRIQQVVRGDSAAYFCASSPRSGQGNQPQHFGDGTRLSIL.

This chain links TRBV5-1 with TRBJ1-1, with TRBD1 identical over 8 bases. V trimming: 6 bases; J trimming: 1 base; junction bases outside the gene matches: 5. CDR1 SGHRS and CDR2 YFSETQ come from the germline V gene. The CDR3 loop spans 14 amino acids. CDR3 in DNA: TGCGCCAGCACTCTGACAGGGGCGAACACTGAAGCTTTCTTT. Protein sequence: CASTLTGANTEAFF.

This clone has just a few counts. This chain joins TRBV6-2 or TRBV6-3 and TRBJ2-3, with 12 bases that match TRBD2. V lost 0 bases, J lost 0 bases, and 7 bases stayed unmatched. The germline gives CDR1 MNHEY, CDR2 SVGEGT. This CDR3 is built from 19 residues. This chain's CDR3 is CASSYSLTLAGGSTDTQYF. CDR3 DNA: TGTGCCAGCAGTTACTCGCTGACTCTAGCGGGAGGGAGCACAGATACGCAGTATTTT.

J is TRBJ2-2 and V is TRBV9, with a tentative D call TRBD2 (7 bases). CDR1 and CDR2 from the germline V gene are SGDLS and YYNGEE. V gave up 3 bases and J gave up 0 bases, with 9 bases separating them. CDR3 length: 15 amino acids. In DNA form, the CDR3 reads TGTGCCAGCAGCGCGGGGGGCTCGAACACCGGGGAGCTGTTTTTT. Protein product: CASSAGGSNTGELFF. The variable domain in full, completed from reference TRBV9 and TRBJ2-2, reads DSGVTQTPKHLITATGQRVTLRCSPRSGDLSVYWYQQSLDQGLQFLIQYYNGEERAKGNILERFSAQQFPDLHSELNLSSLELGDSALYFCASSAGGSNTGELFFGEGSRLTVL.

This rearrangement joins TRBV20-1 to TRBJ1-5; D unclear. V was clipped by 3 bases and J by 2 bases, with 17 bases between them. The CDR3 is 16 residues long. Looked up from germline, CDR1 is DFQATT and CDR2 is SNEGSKA (reference sequence). The CDR3 DNA sequence: TGCAGTGCTAGTCAGGACGCCCGAACCCGCAATCAGCCCCAGCATTTT. Protein product: CSASQDARTRNQPQHF.

This clone was recorded once. J is TRBJ1-5 and V is TRBV19; TRBD1 matches 10 bases. CDR3 length: 14 amino acids. The germline V gene encodes CDR1 LNHDA and CDR2 SQIVND (reference sequence). J lost 6 bases, V lost 1 base, and 0 bases had no gene match. In DNA, the CDR3 is TGTGCCAGTAGTATAGGGACAGGGGGTCAGCCCCAGCATTTT. This translates into CASSIGTGGQPQHF.

The chain carries TRBV2 and TRBJ1-6; D call uncertain. The length of the CDR3 is 14 residues. Trimming removed 5 bases at V and 7 bases at J, with 12 bases between. Germline V lookup: CDR1 SNHLY, CDR2 FYNNEI. CDR3 sequence reads: CASSSVARNSPLHF. The DNA of the CDR3 is TGTGCCAGCAGTTCCGTGGCTAGGAATTCACCCCTCCACTTT. Using reference TRBV2 and TRBJ1-6 for the parts outside the CDR3, the full variable domain is EPEVTQTPSHQVTQMGQEVILRCVPISNHLYFYWYRQILGQKVEFLVSFYNNEISEKSEIFDDQFSVERPDGSNFTLKIRSTKLEDSAMYFCASSSVARNSPLHFGNGTRLTVT.

The rearrangement joins TRBV3-1 (or the pseudogene TRBV3-2) to TRBJ1-1; D uncertain. Trimming removed 2 bases at V and 2 bases at J, with 9 bases between. Germline V gene data show CDR1 as LGHDT and CDR2 as YNNKEL (reference sequence). This CDR3 comprises 14 residues. The CDR3 protein is CASSQPPGNTEAFF. The CDR3 DNA sequence: TGTGCCAGCAGCCAACCTCCGGGTAACACTGAAGCTTTCTTT.

As regards this clone: Distinct nucleotide sequences in the sample also encode this CDR3. The DNA for the CDR3 is TGCGCCAGCAGCCCCGGGGACAGGGAGGGCACAGATACGCAGTATTTT. Protein sequence: CASSPGDREGTDTQYF. The chain uses TRBV5-1 and TRBJ2-3; 9 bases align to TRBD1. The CDR3 has 16 residues. Germline V gene sequence: CDR1 SGHRS, CDR2 YFSETQ. The trim removed 4 bases at V and 1 base at J, leaving 7 bases unmatched.

This rearrangement joins TRBV9 to TRBJ2-7; TRBD2 might be the D (6 bases). The CDR3 sequence is 16 residues long. V dropped 3 bases and J dropped 0 bases, with 16 bases sitting between them. Germline V gives CDR1 SGDLS, CDR2 YYNGEE. CDR3 protein: CASSDRFGSSSYEQYF. As DNA, the CDR3 is TGTGCCAGCAGCGACCGTTTCGGGAGTAGCTCCTACGAGCAGTACTTC.

This sequence joins TRBV7-3 and TRBJ2-1; 10 bases fit TRBD2. Germline values: CDR1 SGHTA, CDR2 FQGTGA. Germline trimming cut 5 bases from V and 8 bases from J; bases unmatched to any gene: 9. CDR3 length equals 15 residues. The CDR3 spells CASSPNSGGRDEQFF. CDR3 DNA: TGTGCCAGCAGCCCCAATAGCGGGGGGCGAGATGAGCAGTTCTTC.

The chain couples TRBV28 to TRBJ1-2; D ambiguous. Trimming stripped 6 bases from V and 7 bases from J, with 12 bases between. The CDR3 is made up of 12 amino acids. Germline V gene sequence: CDR1 MDHEN, CDR2 SYDVKM. In DNA form, the CDR3 reads TGTGCCAGCAGCCTATCTCGCAGTGGCTACACCTTC. This sequence encodes CASSLSRSGYTF.

The J gene is TRBJ1-1, the V gene TRBV9, with no clear D. The CDR3 sequence is 16 residues long. The germline V gene encodes CDR1 SGDLS and CDR2 YYNGEE. Trimming pared 0 bases from V and 3 bases from J, leaving 15 bases between. CDR3 loop: CASSVGGIQAHTEAFF. The CDR3 region has the DNA TGTGCCAGCAGCGTAGGCGGGATCCAGGCCCACACTGAAGCTTTCTTT.

This clone is a singleton in its sample. The chain recombines TRBV4-1 with TRBJ2-5; D may be TRBD1 (5 bases). This CDR3 is built from 15 residues. Trimming stripped 0 bases from V and 9 bases from J, with 17 bases between. CDR1 and CDR2 from the germline V gene are MGHRA and YSYEKL. As DNA, the CDR3 is TGCGCCAGCAGCCAAGATAAGCAGGGCTCCGTGGCCCAGTACTTC. Translated: CASSQDKQGSVAQYF.

The V gene is TRBV11-3, the J gene TRBJ2-7; TRBD1 might be the D (6 bases). Deletions cut 5 bases from V and 3 bases from J, with 14 bases between. Germline V lookup: CDR1 SGHNT, CDR2 YENEEA. This CDR3 is 14 amino acids long. CDR3 sequence (DNA): TGTGCCAGCAGCCAACAGGGAAGTGACTACGAGCAGTACTTC. Translated: CASSQQGSDYEQYF.

The gene calls are TRBV6-5 and TRBJ1-4; D unresolved. V lost 6 bases to trimming and J lost 7 bases, with 18 bases between them. The CDR3 covers 15 residues. Germline lookup yields CDR1 MNHEY and CDR2 SVGAGI. CDR3 sequence (DNA): TGTGCCAGCAGCCCAGCTCGGTCCAGCGCTGAAAAACTGTTTTTT. The encoded protein is CASSPARSSAEKLFF.

The chain employs TRBV5-1 and TRBJ2-3; D call uncertain. V gave up 0 bases and J gave up 2 bases, with 4 bases separating them. CDR1 and CDR2 from the germline V gene are SGHRS and YFSETQ. This CDR3 comprises 13 residues. The CDR3 DNA sequence: TGCGCCAGCAGCTTGGCCGCCACAGATACGCAGTATTTT. It translates to CASSLAATDTQYF. The entire variable domain, with the rest obtained from reference TRBV5-1 and TRBJ2-3, is as follows: KAGVTQTPRYLIKTRGQQVTLSCSPISGHRSVSWYQQTPGQGLQFLFEYFSETQRNKGNFPGRFSGRQFSNSRSEMNVSTLELGDSALYLCASSLAATDTQYFGPGTRLTVL.

There are a few counts of this clone. The chain is built from TRBV7-9 and TRBJ1-1; D gene ambiguous. Deletions cut 5 bases from V and 8 bases from J, with 15 bases between. In germline, CDR1 is SEHNR, CDR2 FQNEAQ (reference sequence). The CDR3 is made up of 13 amino acids. The DNA for the CDR3 is TGTGCCAGCAGCCTCGGAGCGGGAGGGGAAGCTTTCTTT. Translation: CASSLGAGGEAFF.